A single T cell receptor (beta chain) is shown here with its context. This specimen belongs to a study of blood T cell repertoires in COVID-19. Study-wide context: Whether acute or convalescent, the COVID-19 samples came from the United States, Italy and Spain.

Per the authors' pipeline: Counts of nucleated cells, estimated from reference gene primer amplification, were obtained. Sequencing used immunoSEQ multiplex PCR; TCRdb keeps in-frame clones, though not all of them. V and J calls and clone size are given by that table; D and trimming were obtained from the DNA. Of roughly 200,000 clones in the sample, about 83% were seen once. V lost 9 bases to trimming and J lost 2 bases; unmatched junction nucleotides: 5. The germline gives CDR1 LNHDA, CDR2 SQIVND (reference sequence). The CDR3 runs 14 residues. This TCR derives from a woman aged 25 to 39 with COVID-19, enrolled during active disease. Specimen: peripheral blood. This rearrangement joins TRBV19 to TRBJ1-2, with 11 bases lining up with TRBD1. The CDR3 region has the DNA TGTGCCAGCCGGGACAGGGGGAAAAACTATGGCTACACCTTC. Amino acids: CASRDRGKNYGYTF.